This T cell receptor beta chain was sequenced for a study of T-cell reconstitution after alpha-beta-depleted transplantation in children. This clonotype was observed a handful of times. Germline loops: CDR1 MDHEN, CDR2 SYDVKM. The CDR3 runs 13 residues. V shed 6 bases, J shed 4 bases, and the junction held 2 bases outside the gene matches. This sample's TCRbeta library carried unique molecular identifier barcodes. TCRdb called the PCR reads again in MiXCR, with one record for every CDR3 protein. The top ten hold roughly 31% of the sample, which has approximately 980,000 distinct CDR3 sequences, 25% to 35% seen once.

The starting material was PBMCs, mostly from graft donor cells, obtained 360 days after TCRalphabeta/CD19-depleted stem cell transplant. J is TRBJ2-5 and V is TRBV28; 10 bases are a match to TRBD1. The source of this sequence is a boy under two years old who had a stem cell transplant for SCID, so the T cells may come from the graft donor. This chain's CDR3 is CASRTGGGETQYF. The CDR3 nucleotides read TGTGCCAGCAGGACAGGGGGCGGAGAGACCCAGTACTTC. Full variable domain (missing parts from reference TRBV28 and TRBJ2-5): DVKVTQSSRYLVKRTGEKVFLECVQDMDHENMFWYRQDPGLGLRLIYFSYDVKMKEKGDIPEGYSVSREKKERFSLILESASTNQTSMYLCASRTGGGETQYFGPGTRLLVL.